This T cell receptor beta chain was sequenced in a study of beta chain features in type 1 diabetes. The isolated RNA, all of it, was reverse transcribed, so expressed TCRB transcripts were what got sequenced. Assay: immunoSEQ multiplex PCR; the TCRdb copy retains only in-frame clones and omits some. The data hold 110,000 to 150,000 clones, with around a tenth observed a single time. On this clone: The antigen is unknown.

Study-level findings and limits: Naive, central memory and regulatory TCRB repertoires appeared more similar among patients than healthy donors.

This sequence was found in a woman aged 40 to 50 in good health. Sequencing was done on a sample of central memory CD4+ T cells from blood.

The CDR3 sequence is CASSGEGGRGYGYTF. In DNA, the CDR3 is TGTGCCAGCAGCGGAGAGGGGGGGCGAGGCTATGGCTACACCTTC. V usage is TRBV2 and J usage is TRBJ1-2, with a possible D match to TRBD1 (6 bases). CDR1 SNHLY and CDR2 FYNNEI come from the germline V gene. Trimming pared 6 bases from V and 4 bases from J, leaving 18 bases between. This CDR3 is 15 amino acids long.